The entry that follows covers one T cell receptor (beta chain) sequence. The antigen is unknown. The record originates from a study of response to subunit inactivated influenza vaccine. Broader study findings: Each seasonal flu vaccination may recruit only limited new T cells, authors suggested.

TCRdb called the RT-PCR reads again in MiXCR, with one record for every CDR3 protein. The profile shows over 400,000 distinct CDR3 sequences, 10% to 15% of them singletons. After removal of 2 bases from V and 0 bases from J, the junction contained 9 bases not matched to a gene. This CDR3 contains 19 residues. Germline V lookup: CDR1 MNHEY, CDR2 SVGAGI. Source: PBMCs from blood, taken about 6 weeks after vaccination. The chain employs TRBV6-5 and TRBJ2-3, with 12 bases that match TRBD2. This receptor was obtained from a man aged 50 to 60 who received an inactivated influenza vaccine. The CDR3 spells CASSYRRRTSGASTDTQYF. In nucleotides, the CDR3 is TGTGCCAGCAGTTACCGTCGACGGACTAGCGGGGCTAGCACAGATACGCAGTATTTT.